This T cell receptor (beta chain) was obtained from a study of OX40 agonist ivuxolimab in advanced cancers. The CDR3 runs 15 residues. With 5 bases clipped from V and 2 bases from J, the junction kept 4 bases outside the gene matches. Germline assignment: CDR1 MDHEN and CDR2 SYDVKM. The repertoire was sequenced with immunoSEQ multiplex PCR; TCRdb's copy has only in-frame clones and lacks some. The sample lists 100,000 to 120,000 clones, under 95% occurring once. Sequencing used CD4+ or CD8+ T cells sorted from blood, obtained in a trial of the OX40 agonist ivuxolimab. The chain joins TRBV28 to TRBJ2-7, with 12 bases aligning to TRBD2. This TCR came from an adult with an advanced solid tumor such as melanoma, head and neck, liver or kidney cancer. For the CDR3, the DNA is TGTGCCAGCAGTCCTCCTAGCGGGGGGGCCTACGAGCAGTACTTC. Translating it yields CASSPPSGGAYEQYF.